These 4 T cell receptor beta chains share one sample of origin, sequenced in a study of graft-versus-host responses after intestinal transplantation. Their specific antigens are unknown. The method was immunoSEQ multiplex PCR; TCRdb's version includes in-frame clones alone and lacks a portion of them. The sample has 27,000 or so clones, roughly 80% seen once. This sample comprised unstimulated CD4+ T cells sorted from spleen or lymph node cells, obtained before intestinal transplant. The receptors derive from a human donor who received an intestinal transplant.

The V gene is TRBV7-6, the J gene TRBJ2-2; D uncertain. V was pared by 8 bases and J by 1 base, with 11 bases between. From germline, CDR1 is SGHVS and CDR2 FNYEAQ. There are 14 residues in the CDR3. Here the CDR3 DNA reads TGTGCCAGCGGAAAGTCAGGGAACACCGGGGAGCTGTTTTTT. Protein product: CASGKSGNTGELFF.

The chain recombines TRBV18 with TRBJ2-3; 8 bases fit TRBD2. Germline V CDR1 and CDR2: KGHSH, LQKENI. V dropped 1 base and J dropped 1; count of bases not matched to a gene: 4. The CDR3 extends over 16 amino acids. In DNA form, the CDR3 reads TGTGCCAGCTCACCACTGGCGGGGGGCCGCACAGATACGCAGTATTTT. Translation: CASSPLAGGRTDTQYF.

Only a few counts were recorded for this clone. The V and J genes are TRBV10-3 and TRBJ2-2; 11 positions match TRBD2. Germline V gives CDR1 ENHRY, CDR2 SYGVKD. The ends lost 6 bases at V and 4 bases at J; junction bases unmatched: 1. This CDR3 spans 14 amino acids. The CDR3 bases are TGTGCCATCAGCCTAGCGGGGGGCACCGGGGAGCTGTTTTTT. Translating gives CAISLAGGTGELFF.

Only a few counts were recorded for this clone. The chain recombines TRBV4-1 with TRBJ2-1; possible D gene TRBD2, 6 bases. Germline loops: CDR1 MGHRA, CDR2 YSYEKL. V lost 4 bases and J 0 bases, leaving 16 bases between the germline ends. The CDR3 extends over 17 amino acids. CDR3 bases: TGCGCCAGCAGCCCGTGGGGAGGCGAGAGCTCCTACAATGAGCAGTTCTTC. This codes for CASSPWGGESSYNEQFF.